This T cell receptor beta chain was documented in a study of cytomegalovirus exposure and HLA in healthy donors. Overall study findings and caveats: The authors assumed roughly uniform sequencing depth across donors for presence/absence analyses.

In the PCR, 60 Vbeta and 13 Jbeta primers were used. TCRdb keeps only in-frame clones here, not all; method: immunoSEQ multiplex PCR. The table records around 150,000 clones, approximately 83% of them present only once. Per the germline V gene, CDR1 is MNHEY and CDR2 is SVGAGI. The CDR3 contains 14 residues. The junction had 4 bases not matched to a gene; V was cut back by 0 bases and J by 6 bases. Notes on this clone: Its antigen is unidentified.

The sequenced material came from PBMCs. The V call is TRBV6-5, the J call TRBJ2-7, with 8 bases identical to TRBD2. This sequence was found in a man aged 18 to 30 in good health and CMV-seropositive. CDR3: CASSYSRTSGEQYF. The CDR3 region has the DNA TGTGCCAGCAGTTACTCGAGAACTAGCGGCGAGCAGTACTTC.